The clone carrying this T cell receptor beta chain turned up a few times. Antigen specificity is unknown. As every portion of the isolated RNA was reverse transcribed, the sequencing read expressed TCRB transcripts. Produced via immunoSEQ multiplex PCR; TCRdb's table is partial and in-frame only. The table records roughly 150,000 clones, 7.5% to 10% of them present only once. CD45RO/CCR7/CD25/CD127/CD95/CD27 sorting isolated CD4+ naive, central memory, regulatory and stem cell-like memory cells. This record belongs to a study of beta chain features in type 1 diabetes. The junction had 6 bases not matched to a gene; V was cut back by 1 base and J by 6 bases. The CDR3 is made up of 17 amino acids. CDR1 and CDR2 from the germline V gene are LGHNA and YSLEER. Study-level results: PCR could preferentially amplify shorter templates, alike in patients and controls. For Type 1 diabetes patients, all four CD4+ subsets carried TCRB CDR3s that were moderately but significantly shorter. The question of HLA type influencing TCRB rearrangement was one that remained unresolved here.

Input material: central memory CD4+ T cells from blood. The rearrangement uses TRBV4-3 and TRBJ2-1, with 13 nucleotides matching TRBD2. The source of this sequence is a man between 18 and 35 years old in good health. The CDR3 bases are TGCGCCAGCAGCCAAGGGGGACTAGCGGGACGGATCAATGAGCAGTTCTTC. Translation: CASSQGGLAGRINEQFF.